The sequence of this T cell receptor beta chain was determined in a study of control samples from healthy donors and cancer patients. Data came from immunoSEQ multiplex PCR; TCRdb stores just in-frame clones and leaves some out. The sample has 110,000 to 150,000 clones; 80% to 95% are singletons. The CDR3 runs to 14 residues. CDR1 MNHEY and CDR2 SVGEGT come from the germline V gene. V was cut by 4 bases and J by 1 base, with 7 bases left in between. This receptor was identified in a man aged 25-45 years in good health. The gene calls are TRBV6-2 or TRBV6-3 and TRBJ2-2; D ambiguous. Sequenced: blood. CDR3 sequence (DNA): TGTGCCAGCAGTTTAGGCAGGAACACCGGGGAGCTGTTTTTT. It yields the protein CASSLGRNTGELFF.